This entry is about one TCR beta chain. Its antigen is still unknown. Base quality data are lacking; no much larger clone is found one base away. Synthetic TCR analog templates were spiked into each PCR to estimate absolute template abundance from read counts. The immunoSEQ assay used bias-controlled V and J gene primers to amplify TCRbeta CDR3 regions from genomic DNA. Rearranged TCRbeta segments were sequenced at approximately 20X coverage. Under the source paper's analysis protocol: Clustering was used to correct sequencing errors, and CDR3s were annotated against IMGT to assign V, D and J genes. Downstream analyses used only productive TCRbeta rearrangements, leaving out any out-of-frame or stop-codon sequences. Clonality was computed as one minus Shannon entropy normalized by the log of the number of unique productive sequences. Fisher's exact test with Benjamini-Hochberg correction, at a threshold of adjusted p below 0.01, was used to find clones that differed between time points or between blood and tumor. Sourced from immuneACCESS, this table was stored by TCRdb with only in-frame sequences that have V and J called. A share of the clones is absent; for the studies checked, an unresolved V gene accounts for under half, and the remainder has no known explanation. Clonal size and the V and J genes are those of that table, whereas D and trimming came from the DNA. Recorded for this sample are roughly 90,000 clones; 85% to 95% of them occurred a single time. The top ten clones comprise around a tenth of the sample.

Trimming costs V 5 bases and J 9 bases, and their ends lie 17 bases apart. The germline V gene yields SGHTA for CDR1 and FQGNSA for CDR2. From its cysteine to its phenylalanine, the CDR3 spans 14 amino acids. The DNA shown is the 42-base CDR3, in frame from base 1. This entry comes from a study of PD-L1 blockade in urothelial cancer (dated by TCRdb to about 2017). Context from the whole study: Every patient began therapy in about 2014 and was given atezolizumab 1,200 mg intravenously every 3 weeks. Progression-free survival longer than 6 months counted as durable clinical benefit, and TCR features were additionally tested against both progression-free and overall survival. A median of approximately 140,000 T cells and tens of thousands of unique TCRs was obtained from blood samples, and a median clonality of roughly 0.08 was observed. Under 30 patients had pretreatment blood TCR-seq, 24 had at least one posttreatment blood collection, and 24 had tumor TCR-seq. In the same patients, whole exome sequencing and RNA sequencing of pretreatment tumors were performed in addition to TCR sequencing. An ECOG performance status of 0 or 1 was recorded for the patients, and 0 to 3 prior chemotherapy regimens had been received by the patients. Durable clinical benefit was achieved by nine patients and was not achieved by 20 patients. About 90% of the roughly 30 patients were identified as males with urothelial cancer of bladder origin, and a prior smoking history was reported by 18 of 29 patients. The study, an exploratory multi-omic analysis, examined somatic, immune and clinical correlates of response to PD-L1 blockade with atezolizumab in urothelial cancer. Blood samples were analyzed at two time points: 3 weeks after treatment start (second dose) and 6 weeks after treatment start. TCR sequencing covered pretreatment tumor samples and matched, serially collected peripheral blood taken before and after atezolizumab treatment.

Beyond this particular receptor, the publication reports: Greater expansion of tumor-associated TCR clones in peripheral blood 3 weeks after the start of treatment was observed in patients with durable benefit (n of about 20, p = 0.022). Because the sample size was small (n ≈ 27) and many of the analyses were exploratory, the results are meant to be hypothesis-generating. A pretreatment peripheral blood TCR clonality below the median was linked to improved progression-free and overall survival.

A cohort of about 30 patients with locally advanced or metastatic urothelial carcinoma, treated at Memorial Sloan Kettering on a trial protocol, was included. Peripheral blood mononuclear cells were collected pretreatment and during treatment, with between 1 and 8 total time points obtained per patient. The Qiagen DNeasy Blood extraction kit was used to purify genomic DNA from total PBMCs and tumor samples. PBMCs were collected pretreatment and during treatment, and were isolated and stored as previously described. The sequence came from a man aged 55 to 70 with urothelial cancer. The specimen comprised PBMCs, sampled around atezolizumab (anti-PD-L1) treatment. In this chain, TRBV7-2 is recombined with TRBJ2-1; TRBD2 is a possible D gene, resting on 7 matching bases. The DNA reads TGTGCCAGCAGCGGAAAAGGGGGGGCCCCTGAGCAGTTCTTC. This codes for CASSGKGGAPEQFF. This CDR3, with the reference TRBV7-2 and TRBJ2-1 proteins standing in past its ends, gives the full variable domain GAGVSQSPSNKVTEKGKDVELRCDPISGHTALYWYRQSLGQGLEFLIYFQGNSAPDKSGLPSDRFSAERTGGSVSTLTIQRTQQEDSAVYLCASSGKGGAPEQFFGPGTRLTVL.